These 9 T cell receptor beta chains share one sample of origin, sequenced in a study of T-cell reconstitution after alpha-beta-depleted transplantation in children. Construction of the TCRbeta library involved unique molecular identifiers. One entry per CDR3 protein results from TCRdb running MiXCR on the PCR reads. Of 500,000 or so distinct CDR3 sequences in the sample, about 10% are singletons; the top ten hold 14%. Sequenced here: PBMCs, mostly from graft donor cells, sampled 180 days after TCRalphabeta/CD19-depleted stem cell transplant. The origin of the receptors is a female patient aged 2 to 10 who had a stem cell transplant for aplastic anemia, so the T cells may come from the graft donor.

Only a few counts were recorded for this clonotype. The J gene is TRBJ1-3, the V gene TRBV20-1; D is perhaps TRBD1 (6 bases). The CDR3 totals 13 residues. The germline V and J ends were trimmed by 5 bases and 4 bases, with 12 bases remaining between them. The germline gives CDR1 DFQATT, CDR2 SNEGSKA (reference sequence). The CDR3 sequence is CSAAGAPGNTIYF. CDR3 nucleotides: TGCAGTGCTGCAGGGGCCCCGGGAAACACCATATATTTT.

The rearrangement uses TRBV28 and TRBJ2-3, with 7 bases aligning to TRBD1. Germline V gene data show CDR1 as MDHEN and CDR2 as SYDVKM. J was trimmed by 2 bases and V by 4 bases; bases with no gene match: 6. The CDR3 loop spans 15 amino acids. The CDR3 is CASSSGQRITDTQYF. In nucleotides, the CDR3 is TGTGCCAGCAGTTCGGGACAGCGAATCACAGATACGCAGTATTTT.

This clonotype came up a few times. The gene calls are TRBV28 and TRBJ2-7; D may match TRBD1 or TRBD2 (5 bases each). CDR1 and CDR2 (germline): MDHEN, SYDVKM. CDR3 length equals 14 residues. V lost 4 bases to trimming and J lost 2 bases, with 12 bases between them. The CDR3 bases are TGTGCCAGCAGTTCCCGGGACGTAGCCTACGAGCAGTACGTC. This gives the protein CASSSRDVAYEQYV.

This clonotype was detected many times. This sequence joins TRBV5-1 and TRBJ2-1; D ambiguous. The CDR3 has 12 amino acids. Germline values: CDR1 SGHRS, CDR2 YFSETQ. Between the trimmed V and J ends, which lost 0 bases and 6 bases, there was a span of 4 bases. The CDR3 spells CASSLASNEQFF. CDR3 DNA: TGCGCCAGCAGCTTGGCCTCCAATGAGCAGTTCTTC.

The table lists this clonotype with many counts. V is TRBV29-1 and J is TRBJ2-7, with 8 bases fitting TRBD1. Germline V gene data show CDR1 as SQVTM and CDR2 as ANQGSEA. J lost 5 bases, V lost 7 bases, and 10 bases had no gene match. CDR3 size: 13 residues. The CDR3 nucleotides read TGCAGCGCGTACGACAGGGGCGAAGACGAGCAGTACGTC. Its translation: CSAYDRGEDEQYV.

This clonotype has ten or more counts. The chain is built from TRBV9 and TRBJ2-2, with a weak D call TRBD2 (6 bases). V dropped 4 bases and J dropped 0 bases, with 10 bases sitting between them. The CDR3 loop spans 15 amino acids. Germline CDR1 is SGDLS and CDR2 is YYNGEE. In DNA form, the CDR3 reads TGTGCCAGCAGCTTCACGGGGGCGAACACCGGGGAGCTGTTTTTT. It encodes CASSFTGANTGELFF.

The chain has TRBV30 and TRBJ1-6, with TRBD1 identical over 7 bases. The CDR3 has 14 residues. The germline V gene encodes CDR1 GTSNPN and CDR2 SVGIG (reference sequence). The V and J ends lost 0 bases and 10 bases, in that order; junction bases with no gene match: 6. In DNA form, the CDR3 reads TGTGCCTGGAGTGTGACAGGGCCTGGGTCACCCCTCCACTTT. Protein sequence: CAWSVTGPGSPLHF.

This clonotype appeared a few times. The rearrangement links TRBV7-9 to TRBJ2-1; D possibly corresponds to TRBD2 (5 bases). Trimming pared 5 bases from V and 7 bases from J, leaving 24 bases between. This CDR3 is built from 17 residues. Germline V gene data show CDR1 as SEHNR and CDR2 as FQNEAQ (reference sequence). The CDR3 DNA reads TGTGCCAGCAGCCCCCCCCTACTAGGAGTACGGGAAAATGAGCAGTTCTTC. It encodes CASSPPLLGVRENEQFF.

This clonotype was recorded at least ten times. J is TRBJ2-2 and V is TRBV5-1; 10 bases fit TRBD1. The CDR3 length is 16 residues. From germline, CDR1 is SGHRS and CDR2 YFSETQ. The junction had 7 bases not matched to a gene; V was cut back by 2 bases and J by 6 bases. The CDR3 loop is CASSFLRDRGAGELFF. The CDR3 bases are TGCGCCAGCAGCTTCCTCCGGGACAGGGGAGCCGGGGAGCTGTTTTTT.